The TCR beta chain under discussion was sequenced for a study of blood T cells in healthy people across ages (dated by TCRdb to the mid-2010s). Describing the broader study: In model experiments, template switching captured about one uniquely barcoded TCR beta cDNA molecule for every two T cells. Two additional independent replicas of 1 million unique cDNA reads from the same blood draw were analyzed for two donors (one aged 18 to 30 and one aged 80 or older). To avoid experimental bias, donors of different ages were distributed randomly across sequencing lanes. Donors were grouped into four age groups: young (average 16 years), middle-aged (39), aged (approximately 67) and long-lived (just over 80). Using deep sequencing normalized with unique cDNA molecular identifiers, the study measured how TCR beta repertoire diversity changes with age.

General conclusions and limits of the study: Observed TCR beta diversity per million T cells fell roughly linearly with age, and a significant reduction was already apparent by age around 40. Conclusive comparison of naive and antigen-experienced compartments was prevented by the profiling of bulk unsorted PBMCs. Observed TCR beta diversity correlated strongly with the percentage of naive T cells measured by flow cytometry. Estimates of total diversity based on one million sequenced T cells were regarded as lower bounds and as underestimates. Donor CMV infection status was unknown, potentially confounding age-related changes in expanded clonotypes. The long-lived group showed more naive CD4+ T cells, fewer expanded clones and increased TCR diversity than the aged group, suggesting age selection.

For this clonotype: It has no known antigen specificity. No base quality information exists; no much larger clone differs at one position.

Including cysteine and phenylalanine, the CDR3 has 15 amino acids. Only the CDR3 region is kept as DNA, spanning 45 bases read in frame from base 1. The germline V gene supplies CDR1 MDHEN and CDR2 SYDVKM. Clipping removes 3 bases from V and 3 bases from J, with 2 as the unmatched junction base count. Library method: 5' RACE. The sequencer was an Illumina HiSeq 2500. A second roughly 6 to 12 cycle PCR used a sample-barcoded 5' primer and a J-beta primer mix. A template-switch 5' adaptor carrying 12 random nucleotides introduced a unique molecular identifier onto each TCR beta cDNA molecule. Each sample yielded at least 3 million CDR3-containing paired-end reads. All of the RNA was converted into first-strand cDNA using the Mint cDNA synthesis kit, with a TRBC-specific oligonucleotide serving as the primer. After uracil-DNA glycosylase treatment, a first 18-cycle PCR used universal primers M1SS and BC2_uni_R on all cDNA. The study's own analysis went as follows. Normalization of each sample was performed by random selection of 1 million high-quality reads, each carrying a distinct molecular identifier. Instead of being binned into consensus sequences, reads with shared molecular identifiers were discarded. CDR3 identification, clonotype clustering and error correction used MiTCR with a Q25 quality threshold and the strictest error-elimination algorithm. A nonparametric unseen species model with Euler transformation was used to estimate a lower bound on total TCR beta diversity. The public reads were run again by TCRdb, first through fastp at Q25 and then through MiXCR, and only productive beta chains were kept. Each CDR3 protein appears once, grouped with its most common genes and DNA. For this entry, the V and J calls and clone size follow TCRdb and not the study's own pipeline. In all, the sample holds just under 750,000 distinct CDR3 sequences, and about 20% of those were seen once. Clones ranked in the top ten supply roughly 22% of the sample.

The approximately 40 donors, aged about 6 to 95 years, were systemically healthy Caucasian individuals from Russia. Approximately 10 milliliters of peripheral blood were collected from each donor into EDTA-treated Vacutainer tubes. PBMCs were isolated by Ficoll-Paque density-gradient centrifugation, with at least 7 million obtained per sample. Total RNA was extracted from PBMCs with Trizol reagent, with at least 5.5 micrograms obtained per sample. For every donor, an aliquot of PBMCs went through flow cytometry to measure the percentages of naive CD45RAhigh/CD27high T cells. The sequenced sample was blood. The rearrangement combines TRBV28 with TRBJ2-2, with 9 bases matching TRBD2. The TCR originated in a man between 65 and 80 years old in good health. CDR3 sequence: CASSFPSGDTGELFF. The DNA sequence follows: TGTGCCAGCAGTTTTCCTAGCGGGGACACCGGGGAGCTGTTTTTT.